This T cell receptor beta chain emerged from a study of cytomegalovirus exposure and HLA in healthy donors. On the study more broadly: As released early, the data held roughly 85 million unique TCRs from HLA-typed donors.

Study findings and constraints: In a later analysis, approximately 18,000 TCR beta sequences were associated with HLA alleles at 0.05 false discovery rate.

This PCR relied on a set of 60 Vbeta primers and 13 Jbeta primers. The repertoire was sequenced with immunoSEQ multiplex PCR; TCRdb's copy has only in-frame clones and lacks some. The sample has 50,000 or so clones; about three quarters are singletons. This clone has just a few counts. Its specificity is not known. The TCR comes from a female donor in good health and CMV-seronegative. Sequencing was carried out using PBMCs.

This CDR3 is CASSAGTGVSRETQYF. In DNA, the CDR3 is TGCGCCAGCAGCGCCGGGACAGGGGTATCAAGGGAGACCCAGTACTTC. The chain employs TRBV5-1 and TRBJ2-5, with 10 bases that match TRBD1. There are 16 residues in the CDR3. CDR1 and CDR2 (germline): SGHRS, YFSETQ. V trimming: 4 bases; J trimming: 5 bases; junction bases outside the gene matches: 11.